Presented here are 26 T cell receptor beta chains from one specimen sequenced in a study of Graves' ophthalmopathy and Graves' hyperthyroidism (dated by TCRdb to between 2017 and 2018). Sequencing instrument: Illumina HiSeq 2000. TCR beta CDR3 regions were amplified from RNA transcripts for repertoire sequencing. The first round of RT-PCR was done with HTBI primers and the Qiagen OneStep RT-PCR kit, and was followed by a second round of multiplex PCR, then size selection and purification. TCRdb took the public reads, trimmed them with fastp at Q25, ran MiXCR for clone calling and kept in-frame beta chains. Each CDR3 protein gets just one entry, which takes the most common genes and DNA from the rows behind it. The sample table holds about 230,000 distinct CDR3 sequences, of which 45% to 55% were seen once. Of the sample, over 40% falls within the top ten clones. The sequencing sample was made of peripheral blood. The origin of the receptors is an adult man with Graves' ophthalmopathy.

This clonotype was counted a few times. The gene calls are TRBV20-1 and TRBJ2-5; 9 bases match TRBD2. Trimming removed 6 bases from V and 4 bases from J; junction bases left unmatched: 9. The CDR3 is 14 residues long. Germline V gene lookup returns CDR1 DFQATT and CDR2 SNEGSKA (reference sequence). CDR3 amino acids: CSAEGGGAAETQYF. The CDR3 region has the DNA TGCAGTGCGGAGGGCGGGGGGGCAGCAGAGACCCAGTACTTC.

The chain is built from TRBV30 and TRBJ1-2; the D is unclear. This CDR3 is built from 12 residues. From germline, CDR1 is GTSNPN and CDR2 SVGIG (reference sequence). Trimming removed 0 bases at V and 4 bases at J, with 6 bases between. CDR3 in amino acids: CAWSVSGYGYTF. The CDR3 DNA is TGTGCCTGGAGTGTGTCCGGCTATGGCTACACCTTC.

This clonotype was detected a few times. This chain links TRBV10-3 with TRBJ1-1; D perhaps matches TRBD1 (6 bases). Germline V gives CDR1 ENHRY, CDR2 SYGVKD. Trimming took off 0 bases at V and 0 bases at J, with 17 bases between the two ends. CDR3 length: 18 amino acids. The CDR3 DNA follows: TGTGCCATCAGTGAGTCAGGGACATCAGGGACCATGAACACTGAAGCTTTCTTT. This gives the protein CAISESGTSGTMNTEAFF.

The chain links TRBV7-2 to TRBJ2-3; 8 positions match TRBD1. The CDR3 totals 15 residues. With 2 bases clipped from V and 10 bases from J, the junction kept 11 bases outside the gene matches. Germline lookup yields CDR1 SGHTA and CDR2 FQGNSA. CDR3 DNA sequence: TGTGCCAGCAGCTTAAGTATGCAGGGGGCAAGTGCGCAGTATTTT. Translating gives CASSLSMQGASAQYF. Drawing the rest from reference TRBV7-2 and TRBJ2-3, the complete variable domain is GAGVSQSPSNKVTEKGKDVELRCDPISGHTALYWYRQSLGQGLEFLIYFQGNSAPDKSGLPSDRFSAERTGGSVSTLTIQRTQQEDSAVYLCASSLSMQGASAQYFGPGTRLTVL.

This clonotype was detected many times. The chain uses TRBV25-1 and TRBJ1-4, with D possibly matching TRBD1 (5 bases). The CDR3 covers 13 residues. Germline CDR1 MGHDK, CDR2 SYGVNS. V shed 1 base and J shed 8 bases, with 8 bases lying between them. The CDR3 nucleotides read TGTGCCAGCAGTGAATGGGGGTACGAAAAACTGTTTTTT. Its translation is CASSEWGYEKLFF.

Only one count was recorded for this clonotype. The V and J genes are TRBV7-2 and TRBJ2-7; TRBD1 matches at 10 bases. The CDR3 is 15 amino acids. Per germline, CDR1 SGHTA and CDR2 FQGNSA. The V segment lost 2 bases and the J segment 5 bases; nucleotides outside the gene matches: 6. This CDR3 is CASSLLGQGLDEQYF. CDR3 DNA: TGTGCCAGCAGCTTACTGGGACAGGGGCTCGACGAGCAGTACTTC.

A few counts support this clonotype. The chain has TRBV15 and TRBJ2-2; D gene ambiguous. Deletions cut 1 base from V and 3 bases from J, with 6 bases between. This CDR3 has 14 residues. Germline values: CDR1 LNHNV, CDR2 YYDKDF (reference sequence). In DNA, the CDR3 is TGTGCCACCAGCAGAGGGCCAGACACCGGGGAGCTGTTTTTT. This codes for CATSRGPDTGELFF.

In its sample, this clonotype was seen a few times. The chain combines TRBV7-2 with TRBJ2-7; D is uncertain. Germline CDR1 is SGHTA and CDR2 is FQGNSA. The CDR3 consists of 14 residues. The V and J ends lost 0 bases and 3 bases respectively, with 9 bases between them. The CDR3 here is CASSLAGWGYEQYF. DNA for the CDR3: TGTGCCAGCAGCTTAGCCGGGTGGGGCTACGAGCAGTACTTC.

This clonotype was picked up one time. The gene calls are TRBV15 and TRBJ1-2, with D possibly being TRBD1 (6 bases). The ends were cut back, 3 bases at V and 3 bases at J, with 14 bases in the middle. The germline CDR1 and CDR2 sequences are LNHNV and YYDKDF (reference sequence). The CDR3 length is 15 residues. CDR3 sequence: CATSSLRDTYYGYTF. The CDR3 DNA reads as TGTGCCACCAGCAGCCTCCGGGACACCTACTATGGCTACACCTTC.

The sample holds a few counts of this clonotype. V is TRBV4-2 and J is TRBJ2-5, with 8 bases identical to TRBD2. V trimming: 2 bases; J trimming: 4 bases; junction bases outside the gene matches: 6. The germline V gene has CDR1 LGHNA and CDR2 YNFKEQ. This CDR3 is 15 amino acids long. CDR3 DNA: TGTGCCAGCAGCCAAATCAGAGCGGGAGCAGAGACCCAGTACTTC. It codes for CASSQIRAGAETQYF.

This clonotype was seen only a few times. The V gene is TRBV10-3, the J gene TRBJ1-1; D may be TRBD1 (6 bases). This CDR3 contains 11 residues. Germline lookup yields CDR1 ENHRY and CDR2 SYGVKD. The V gene lost 5 bases and the J gene lost 5 bases, with 6 bases spanning the gap. DNA for the CDR3: TGTGCCATCAGTCAGGGGACTGAAGCTTTCTTT. Amino acid sequence: CAISQGTEAFF.

The CDR3 sequence: CASSSDSGKLFF. The CDR3 DNA is TGTGCCAGCAGTTCAGACTCGGGAAAACTGTTTTTT. This chain uses TRBV12-3 or TRBV12-4 with TRBJ1-4; unclear D gene. The CDR3 is 12 residues long. Deletions cut 4 bases from V and 10 bases from J, with 10 bases between.

This clonotype has more than one count but fewer than ten. The chain joins TRBV7-9 to TRBJ1-5; the match to TRBD1 covers 7 bases. The CDR3 is 14 amino acids. With 5 bases clipped from V and 3 bases from J, the junction kept 4 bases outside the gene matches. In germline, CDR1 is SEHNR, CDR2 FQNEAQ (reference sequence). The CDR3 spells CASSGGQPNQPQHF. The CDR3 DNA is TGTGCCAGCAGCGGGGGACAGCCCAATCAGCCCCAGCATTTT.

The chain recombines TRBV24-1 with TRBJ2-5; D call uncertain. The CDR3 contains 13 residues. CDR1 and CDR2 (germline): KGHDR, SFDVKD. Deletions cut 7 bases from V and 3 bases from J, with 11 bases between. CDR3 nucleotide sequence: TGTGCCACCAGCCGCCCGGAGAAAGAGACCCAGTACTTC. Protein: CATSRPEKETQYF.

CDR3 region: CASSSPRGTETQYF. DNA for the CDR3: TGCGCCAGCAGCTCTCCAAGAGGGACAGAGACCCAGTACTTC. The chain links TRBV5-1 to TRBJ2-5; D possibly uses TRBD1 or TRBD2 (5 bases each). CDR3 size: 14 residues. Germline V gene sequence: CDR1 SGHRS, CDR2 YFSETQ. Between the trimmed V and J ends, which lost 3 bases and 4 bases, there was a span of 13 bases.

The chain joins TRBV4-2 to TRBJ2-2, with a tentative D call TRBD1 (7 bases). Trimming shortened V by 4 bases and J by 1 base, and 10 bases separated the two germline ends. CDR1 is LGHNA and CDR2 is YNFKEQ in the germline V gene. This CDR3 comprises 15 residues. In nucleotides, the CDR3 is TGTGCCAGCAGCCGCGGGACAGTGAACACCGGGGAGCTGTTTTTT. As protein: CASSRGTVNTGELFF.

The J gene is TRBJ2-5, the V gene TRBV12-3 or TRBV12-4; 7 bases agree with TRBD2. Trimming took 4 bases from V and 5 from J; bases not matched to a gene: 7. The CDR3 runs 14 residues. CDR3 region: CASSSSGGRETQYF. In DNA, the CDR3 is TGTGCCAGCAGTTCCTCCGGGGGGAGGGAGACCCAGTACTTC.

This clonotype was picked up many times. This rearrangement joins TRBV10-3 to TRBJ1-2; no clear D gene. The CDR3 has 14 amino acids. CDR1 ENHRY and CDR2 SYGVKD come from the germline V gene. Between the trimmed V and J ends, which lost 0 bases and 6 bases, there was a span of 11 bases. This chain's CDR3 is CAISESNLSDGYTF. Written as DNA, the CDR3 is TGTGCCATCAGTGAGTCGAATTTGTCAGATGGCTACACCTTC.

This clonotype was seen a handful of times. The V call is TRBV11-2, the J call TRBJ2-7; 10 bases line up with TRBD2. Germline loops: CDR1 SGHAT, CDR2 FQNNGV. CDR3 size: 14 residues. The V segment lost 2 bases and the J segment 3 bases; nucleotides outside the gene matches: 1. The CDR3 nucleotides are TGTGCCAGCAGCTTAACTAGCGGGGTCTACGAGCAGTACTTC. Protein sequence: CASSLTSGVYEQYF.

The V and J genes are TRBV7-2 and TRBJ2-7; 15 bases are shared with TRBD2. The CDR3 has 17 amino acids. With 5 bases clipped from V and 4 bases from J, the junction kept 9 bases outside the gene matches. Germline lookup yields CDR1 SGHTA and CDR2 FQGNSA. In DNA form, the CDR3 reads TGTGCCAGCAGCGTGCGGACTAGCGGGAGGGTTCCATACGAGCAGTACTTC. Translating it yields CASSVRTSGRVPYEQYF.

Points on this clonotype: Germline is not matched at one junction end, which may reflect a read error. The V and J genes are TRBV7-9 and TRBJ2-5; a possible D gene is TRBD2 (6 bases). Germline V gene lookup returns CDR1 SEHNR and CDR2 FQNEAQ (reference sequence). There are 14 residues in the CDR3. The CDR3 region has the DNA TGTGCCACCAGCGGGCCACTAGGGAGGGAGACCCAGTACTTC. Protein product: CATSGPLGRETQYF.

The chain joins TRBV20-1 to TRBJ2-5; D might be TRBD2 (6 bases). Germline V gene data show CDR1 as DFQATT and CDR2 as SNEGSKA (reference sequence). The CDR3 consists of 13 residues. V was pared by 3 bases and J by 2 bases, with 10 bases between. CDR3 loop: CSASSSGQETQYF. CDR3 nucleotides: TGCAGTGCTAGCAGCAGCGGGCAAGAGACCCAGTACTTC.

In its sample, this clonotype was seen a few times. The chain employs TRBV7-6 and TRBJ1-3; D is undetermined. CDR1 SGHVS and CDR2 FNYEAQ come from the germline V gene. The germline V and J ends were trimmed by 6 bases and 3 bases, with 12 bases remaining between them. This CDR3 has 14 residues. CDR3 nucleotide sequence: TGTGCCAGCAGAACTCGGGCCGGTGGAAACACCATATATTTT. Translated, it gives CASRTRAGGNTIYF.

There are a few counts of this clonotype. In nucleotides, the CDR3 is TGTGCCAGCAGTTACACCCCAGGGATCGCCCAAGAGACCCAGTACTTC. This sequence encodes CASSYTPGIAQETQYF. This chain links TRBV6-5 with TRBJ2-5; possibly TRBD1 for D (5 bases). The V end lost 2 bases, the J end lost 1 base, and 14 bases lay between the germline ends. The length of the CDR3 is 16 residues. Germline CDR1 and CDR2: MNHEY and SVGAGI.

This clonotype was observed a handful of times. The V gene is TRBV12-5, the J gene TRBJ1-2; tentative D call: TRBD1 (5 bases). Trimming took 6 bases from V and 5 from J, leaving 10 bases between them. The CDR3 covers 12 residues. Germline loops: CDR1 LGHNT, CDR2 FRNRAP. The CDR3 sequence is CASGTGGYGYTF. The CDR3 coding sequence is TGTGCTAGTGGAACTGGGGGGTATGGCTACACCTTC.

This clonotype was observed once. The CDR3, as DNA: TGTGCCAGCAGTGAAAGGGCAGGGGGAGAGCAGTACTTC. It specifies CASSERAGGEQYF. This chain joins TRBV2 and TRBJ2-7; 7 bases map to TRBD1. Germline loops: CDR1 SNHLY, CDR2 FYNNEI. This CDR3 is built from 13 residues. V lost 2 bases to trimming and J lost 7 bases; unmatched junction nucleotides: 5. The full variable domain, in which reference TRBV2 and TRBJ2-7 provide the parts outside the CDR3, is EPEVTQTPSHQVTQMGQEVILRCVPISNHLYFYWYRQILGQKVEFLVSFYNNEISEKSEIFDDQFSVERPDGSNFTLKIRSTKLEDSAMYFCASSERAGGEQYFGPGTRLTVT.